The clone carrying this T cell receptor (beta chain) was recorded a few times. CDR3 size: 14 residues. Germline CDR1 is KGHDR and CDR2 is SFDVKD. Trimming removed 6 bases at V and 1 base at J, with 11 bases between. This sample stems from a study of CDR3 diversity in severe acne. TCRdb passed the PCR reads through MiXCR, listing each CDR3 protein once. Of about 93,000 distinct CDR3 sequences listed, over 45% are singletons. V is TRBV24-1 and J is TRBJ1-2; unclear D gene. The receptor comes from a male donor in good health, serving as a control. The sequencing input was blood. The CDR3 reads CATSLAGINYGYTF. CDR3 sequence (DNA): TGTGCCACCAGTTTAGCGGGGATTAACTATGGCTACACCTTC.